The clone carrying this T cell receptor (beta chain) was counted once. What it binds is unknown. The data were taken from a study of shared clonotypes between healthy human individuals. Whole-study findings and limits: Large depth notwithstanding, sorted-subset sequencing proved incomplete by rarefaction. Clonotypes shared by all four sorted-subset donors had higher generation probabilities than non-shared clonotypes.

The CDR3 consists of 14 residues. CDR1 is LNHDA, CDR2 SQIVND, per germline (reference sequence). The V end was cut by 3 bases, the J end by 7 bases, with 14 bases between. Profiled with immunoSEQ multiplex PCR; TCRdb holds only in-frame clones, not every one. The repertoire includes around 2,000,000 clones, under 95% of them detected once, and around 1.7% sits in the top ten. Naivety among CD8 cells was defined by CD45RO negativity and positive CCR7 selection, thereby excluding terminally differentiated effector memory CD45RA+ cells. Sample: naive CD8+ T cells from PBMCs. The chain links TRBV19 to TRBJ2-3; D is perhaps TRBD1 or TRBD2 (5 bases each). The source of this sequence is a man aged 18-30 years in good health. Some clones in this sample may be carry-over from other donors' samples. This CDR3 is CASSMNPGGYTQYF. Here the CDR3 DNA reads TGTGCCAGTAGTATGAATCCTGGGGGATATACGCAGTATTTT.